The 9 T cell receptor beta chains below come from one sample, sequenced in a study of blood T cell repertoires in COVID-19. This table comes from immunoSEQ multiplex PCR, and its TCRdb copy is limited to in-frame clones, with some not included. Of 360,000 or so clones in the sample, roughly 87% were seen once. Sequenced: PBMCs or T cells enriched from blood (not recorded which). The origin of the receptors is a woman in her twenties or thirties who had recovered from COVID-19.

J is TRBJ2-3 and V is TRBV6-1, with TRBD2 matching 8 bases. The CDR3 runs 15 residues. V gave up 2 bases and J gave up 7 bases; unmatched junction bases: 8. In germline, CDR1 is MNHNS, CDR2 SASEGT. DNA for the CDR3: TGTGCCAGCAGTGAAACGGGGGGGTTTTACCATACGCAGTATTTT. It is translated as CASSETGGFYHTQYF.

This clone was counted only a few times. The rearrangement uses TRBV5-4 and TRBJ2-6; D perhaps matches TRBD1 (6 bases). V was clipped by 4 bases and J by 0 bases, with 20 bases between them. The germline V gene has CDR1 SGHNT and CDR2 YYREEE (reference sequence). CDR3 length equals 19 residues. The CDR3 sequence: CASSDTMGPGDSGANVLTF. In DNA form, the CDR3 reads TGTGCCAGCAGCGATACGATGGGACCAGGGGACTCTGGGGCCAACGTCCTGACTTTC. Full variable domain (rest looked up from reference TRBV5-4 and TRBJ2-6): ETGVTQSPTHLIKTRGQQVTLRCSSQSGHNTVSWYQQALGQGPQFIFQYYREEENGRGNFPPRFSGLQFPNYSSELNVNALELDDSALYLCASSDTMGPGDSGANVLTFGAGSRLTVL.

The V call is TRBV7-9, the J call TRBJ2-1; 9 positions match TRBD1. The CDR3 loop spans 17 amino acids. In germline, CDR1 is SEHNR, CDR2 FQNEAQ (reference sequence). Trimming at V came to 1 base and at J to 4 bases, leaving 8 bases not matched to a gene. CDR3 sequence reads: CASSLGGQGRGYNEQFF. CDR3 in DNA: TGTGCCAGCAGCTTAGGGGGACAGGGAAGGGGATACAATGAGCAGTTCTTC.

This sequence joins TRBV7-9 and TRBJ2-1; 8 nucleotides agree with TRBD2. From germline, CDR1 is SEHNR and CDR2 FQNEAQ (reference sequence). The length of the CDR3 is 16 residues. Germline trimming cut 6 bases from V and 8 bases from J; bases unmatched to any gene: 15. The CDR3 protein is CASSPALAGRIYEQFF. In DNA form, the CDR3 reads TGTGCCAGCAGTCCTGCTCTAGCGGGCCGGATTTATGAGCAGTTCTTC.

This clone has a single count. This rearrangement joins TRBV2 to TRBJ1-3, with 8 bases aligning to TRBD1. The CDR3 sequence is 17 residues long. The V gene's germline CDR1 is SNHLY and CDR2 FYNNEI. J gave up 10 bases and V 3 bases, and 17 bases lay outside the gene matches. The CDR3 spells CASSDLPWTGTKWTIYF. CDR3 DNA: TGTGCCAGCAGTGACCTACCCTGGACAGGGACGAAGTGGACCATATATTTT.

V and J are TRBV15 and TRBJ2-6, with TRBD1 matching 7 bases. CDR3 length: 17 residues. With V trimmed by 3 bases and J by 3 bases, 8 bases remained unmatched. The germline gives CDR1 LNHNV, CDR2 YYDKDF (reference sequence). The CDR3 region is CATSSPGGRYGANVLTF. The CDR3 DNA is TGTGCCACCAGCAGTCCAGGGGGTCGGTATGGGGCCAACGTCCTGACTTTC.

The table lists this clone with a count of one. The CDR3, as DNA: TGTGCCAGCAGTGAGGAGGGTTTAGTCTATGGCTACACCTTC. This encodes CASSEEGLVYGYTF. J is TRBJ1-2 and V is TRBV2; D unresolved. The CDR3 contains 14 residues. The V gene's germline CDR1 is SNHLY and CDR2 FYNNEI. Trimming took 3 bases from V and 4 from J, leaving 12 bases between them.

The chain recombines TRBV7-8 with TRBJ1-3; 7 nucleotides align to TRBD1. The CDR3 consists of 16 residues. Germline V gene data show CDR1 as SGHVS and CDR2 as FQNEAQ. Losses at the gene ends were 5 bases for V and 3 bases for J; bases not matched to a gene: 10. The CDR3 DNA follows: TGTGCCAGCAGCCCCCGACAGGGAGGAGGTGGAAACACCATATATTTT. Translation: CASSPRQGGGGNTIYF.

The chain is built from TRBV5-4 and TRBJ1-1; D gene unclear. Looked up from germline, CDR1 is SGHNT and CDR2 is YYREEE (reference sequence). The CDR3 runs 15 residues. V was trimmed by 0 bases and J by 2 bases, leaving 11 bases between them. The CDR3 region has the DNA TGTGCCAGCAGCTTGGACGGTCCGGGAAACACTGAAGCTTTCTTT. The encoded protein is CASSLDGPGNTEAFF. The entire variable domain, with the rest obtained from reference TRBV5-4 and TRBJ1-1, is as follows: ETGVTQSPTHLIKTRGQQVTLRCSSQSGHNTVSWYQQALGQGPQFIFQYYREEENGRGNFPPRFSGLQFPNYSSELNVNALELDDSALYLCASSLDGPGNTEAFFGQGTRLTVV.